This T cell receptor (beta chain) was documented in a study of human T cells and chemical hapten exposure. Overall study results and limits: DPC sensitization left the count of TCRs above 1 in 1000 unchanged. The formation of large CDR3 similarity clusters by expanded TCRs significantly exceeded that of controls.

The study used a library that attached unique molecular identifiers to individual cDNA molecules. TCRdb analysed the RACE reads with MiXCR anew, one entry per CDR3 protein. The table includes roughly 180,000 distinct CDR3 sequences, approximately 20% detected once. To note about this clonotype: Antigen unknown.

Time point reported: patch test 1, 2 weeks after DPC sensitization. Treatment reported: therapeutic diphenylcyclopropenone sensitization with weekly scalp DPC. Every donor had alopecia and was 18 to 70 years old; all were suitable for DPC. Sample: whole blood, taken in connection with sensitization to the hapten diphenylcyclopropenone (DPC). The TCR was taken from a woman aged 45-59 years with alopecia areata. Some clones in this sample may be carry-over from other donors' samples.

The DNA for the CDR3 is TGCAGTGCTAGACTGATCCGGGACAGAGATAGGAATGGCTACACCTTC. Residues: CSARLIRDRDRNGYTF. The chain joins TRBV20-1 to TRBJ1-2; 7 bases are a match to TRBD1. Germline CDR1 reads DFQATT; CDR2 reads SNEGSKA (reference sequence). The V segment lost 2 bases and the J segment 6 bases; nucleotides outside the gene matches: 15. This CDR3 is 16 amino acids long.